This TCR beta chain stems from a study of T cell repertoires in cytomegalovirus infection. Findings and limits, study-wide: Totalled public TCR beta family frequency picked out people who carried CMV plus the relevant HLA. In two of eight donors, the top clonotype was HLA-C-restricted CMV-specific.

The CDR3 spans 16 residues. The germline CDR1 and CDR2 sequences are SGHTA and FQGNSA. Comments on this clonotype: Its antigen is undetermined. At one of its ends the junction is not consistent with the germline gene, which may arise from a read error.

TCRdb redid the calling of the reads with MiXCR, one entry per CDR3 protein. The repertoire includes 450,000 to 600,000 distinct CDR3 sequences, roughly a third of them detected once, and roughly 15% sits in the top ten. This chain connects TRBV7-2 to TRBJ2-5; D is undetermined. The source is a human donor in good health (CMV status not recorded). Some clones in this sample may be carry-over from other donors' samples. The source material was cultured PBMCs, sampled from culture after CMV antigen stimulation. The CDR3 DNA sequence: TGTGCCAGCAGCAAGGTCTTCCATGGCCTGCACGAGACCGAGTACTTC. Its protein is CASSKVFHGLHETEYF. Using reference TRBV7-2 and TRBJ2-5 for the parts outside the CDR3, the full variable domain is GAGVSQSPSNKVTEKGKDVELRCDPISGHTALYWYRQSLGQGLEFLIYFQGNSAPDKSGLPSDRFSAERTGGSVSTLTIQRTQQEDSAVYLCASSKVFHGLHETEYFGPGTRLLVL.